This T cell receptor beta chain was identified in a study of regulatory T cells in long-lasting Graves disease. Study summary: The criterion for persistent Graves' disease was over 5 years of antithyroid drugs with positive TSH receptor antibodies. Study-wide results and caveats: The sample size was small, and this may have reduced accuracy. Comparison showed that persistent patients shared more public clonotypes (2,741) than new patients (roughly 1,000).

Library construction for TCR beta used iRepertoire HTBI primers and Arm-PCR of CDR3 regions. MiXCR was run by TCRdb on the multiplex PCR reads, yielding one entry per CDR3 protein. Among about 340,000 distinct CDR3 sequences listed, less than 20% were seen once. Germline CDR1 reads MGHDK; CDR2 reads SYGVNS. V lost 2 bases and J 7 bases, leaving 18 bases between the germline ends. The CDR3 spans 15 residues. The time point here: persistent/refractory GD, antithyroid drugs over 5 years with positive TRAb. From PBMCs, RNA was extracted and then used to make the TCR library. In Xi'an, China, an endocrinology department was the source of patients. This clonotype has at least ten counts. Its antigen is not identified.

The sequence was obtained from a female donor with Graves disease. The rearrangement uses TRBV25-1 and TRBJ2-7; tentatively, D is TRBD1 (6 bases). Source: peripheral blood mononuclear cells (PBMCs), taken when the disease was refractory, from a patient treated with antithyroid drugs. The CDR3 loop reads CASSEATLLGGEQYF. The CDR3 nucleotides are TGTGCCAGCAGTGAAGCGACGCTATTAGGGGGTGAGCAGTACTTC.